This T cell receptor beta chain was documented in a study of blood T cell repertoires in COVID-19. Whole-study context: In each case, the material was cDNA or gDNA derived from T cells, B-cell-depleted T cells, or PBMCs.

Source study methods: Counts of nucleated cells, estimated from reference gene primer amplification, were obtained. Data came from immunoSEQ multiplex PCR; TCRdb stores just in-frame clones and leaves some out. The D gene and trimming were derived from the DNA, and the V and J assignments and clone size from that table. This sample has some 11,000 clones; approximately 88% occur once, and the top ten carry roughly 4.4%. The V end was cut by 4 bases, the J end by 0 bases, with 11 bases between. The CDR3 is made up of 15 amino acids. The germline CDR1 and CDR2 sequences are LGHNA and YSLEER. Sample: peripheral blood. This clonotype originated in a human donor in a cohort sampled during active COVID-19. The V call is TRBV4-3, the J call TRBJ2-3, with D tentatively TRBD1 (6 bases). CDR3 sequence (DNA): TGCGCCAGCAGCCTTTCAGGGGTGAGCACAGATACGCAGTATTTT. This encodes CASSLSGVSTDTQYF.